This entry lists 10 T cell receptor beta chains sequenced from one sample in a study of technical replicates of blood from several donors. Measured with immunoSEQ multiplex PCR; TCRdb has only the in-frame clones, and not every one. Of some 13,000 clones in the sample, around 91% were seen once. Sample: PBMCs. All receptors derive from a human donor in good health.

This sequence joins TRBV2 and TRBJ1-2; 7 nucleotides agree with TRBD1. Germline V gene lookup returns CDR1 SNHLY and CDR2 FYNNEI. V was clipped by 4 bases and J by 4 bases; unmatched bases: 6. The CDR3 runs 14 residues. The CDR3 region has the DNA TGTGCCAGCAGTGCACAGGGGATCGGCTATGGCTACACCTTC. This translates into CASSAQGIGYGYTF.

The CDR3 spells CASSIDQGSNQPQHF. The CDR3 nucleotides are TGTGCCAGTAGTATAGACCAGGGCTCCAATCAGCCCCAGCATTTT. The chain links TRBV19 to TRBJ1-5; D may be TRBD1 (5 bases). The V gene lost 0 bases and the J gene lost 3 bases, with 9 bases spanning the gap. Germline loops: CDR1 LNHDA, CDR2 SQIVND (reference sequence). The CDR3 length is 15 residues.

This chain connects TRBV29-1 to TRBJ2-5, with 8 nucleotides matching TRBD1. The DNA end lines up better with TRBJ2-7; the J call may be wrong. Germline CDR1 SQVTM, CDR2 ANQGSEA. CDR3 length equals 13 residues. The CDR3 sequence: CSVSITGGIEQYF. CDR3 coding DNA: TGCAGCGTTTCCATAACAGGGGGTATCGAGCAGTACTTC.

This clone was picked up one time. The chain employs TRBV16 and TRBJ1-4; D ambiguous. The germline CDR1 and CDR2 sequences are KGHSY and FQNENV. Trimming stripped 0 bases from V and 5 bases from J, with 13 bases between. The CDR3 loop spans 16 amino acids. The CDR3 loop is CASSQSNGRWNEKLFF. The DNA of the CDR3 is TGTGCCAGCAGCCAATCGAATGGCAGGTGGAATGAAAAACTGTTTTTT. The variable domain in full, completed from reference TRBV16 and TRBJ1-4, reads GEEVAQTPKHLVRGEGQKAKLYCAPIKGHSYVFWYQQVLKNEFKFLISFQNENVFDETGMPKERFSAKCLPNSPCSLEIQATKLEDSAVYFCASSQSNGRWNEKLFFGSGTQLSVL.

J is TRBJ1-4 and V is TRBV10-3; D may be TRBD1 (6 bases). Trimming pared 9 bases from V and 4 bases from J, leaving 12 bases between. Per the germline V gene, CDR1 is ENHRY and CDR2 is SYGVKD. This CDR3 region has 13 residues. Here the CDR3 reads CAISTGSNEKLFF. Here the CDR3 DNA reads TGTGCCATTTCGACAGGTAGTAATGAAAAACTGTTTTTT.

This clone has just one count. The chain links TRBV15 to TRBJ1-1, with D possibly TRBD1 on 6 matching bases. Germline V gene sequence: CDR1 LNHNV, CDR2 YYDKDF (reference sequence). The V gene lost 3 bases and the J gene lost 0 bases, with 14 bases spanning the gap. The CDR3 has 16 amino acids. The CDR3 region is CATSSAGTPMNTEAFF. The DNA for the CDR3 is TGTGCCACCAGCAGTGCCGGGACACCTATGAACACTGAAGCTTTCTTT.

This chain connects TRBV7-9 to TRBJ1-2, with D possibly matching TRBD1 (5 bases). The CDR3 is 15 amino acids. CDR1 SEHNR and CDR2 FQNEAQ come from the germline V gene (reference sequence). V dropped 5 bases and J dropped 2 bases, with 15 bases sitting between them. The DNA of the CDR3 is TGTGCCAGCAGCCACCCGCAGGGTTTCAACTATGGCTACACCTTC. Translation: CASSHPQGFNYGYTF.

V and J are TRBV19 and TRBJ1-2; 10 bases agree with TRBD1. Trimming at V came to 7 bases and at J to 4 bases, leaving 9 bases not matched to a gene. Germline V gene sequence: CDR1 LNHDA, CDR2 SQIVND (reference sequence). There are 15 residues in the CDR3. The CDR3 nucleotides are TGTGCCAGTACCCCGGGACAGGGGAACCCCTATGGCTACACCTTC. Protein: CASTPGQGNPYGYTF.

The chain has TRBV7-3 and TRBJ1-4; no reliable D call. CDR3 size: 16 residues. Trimming cost V 5 bases and J 0 bases, with 13 bases left between them. The germline CDR1 and CDR2 sequences are SGHTA and FQGTGA. The CDR3 DNA follows: TGTGCCAGCAGCCAACTAGAAGTTGCAACTAATGAAAAACTGTTTTTT. Translated: CASSQLEVATNEKLFF.

This rearrangement joins TRBV29-1 to TRBJ1-1; D remains ambiguous. The CDR3 runs to 12 residues. The V gene's germline CDR1 is SQVTM and CDR2 ANQGSEA. Trimming pared 7 bases from V and 0 bases from J, leaving 9 bases between. CDR3 DNA sequence: TGCAGCGCCCGCGGATTGAACACTGAAGCTTTCTTT. Translating gives CSARGLNTEAFF. Supplemented by reference TRBV29-1 and TRBJ1-1, the full variable domain reads SAVISQKPSRDICQRGTSLTIQCQVDSQVTMMFWYRQQPGQSLTLIATANQGSEATYESGFVIDKFPISRPNLTFSTLTVSNMSPEDSSIYLCSARGLNTEAFFGQGTRLTVV.